The rows below give T cell receptor beta chains drawn from one sample of a study of blood T cells in healthy people across ages. TCRdb re-called the 5' RACE reads with MiXCR, one entry per CDR3 protein. The sample records fewer than 1,000,000 distinct CDR3 sequences, approximately 48% being singletons. Source material: blood. The receptors come from a man aged 60 to 69 in good health. Each CDR3 is given with its conserved first and last residue. Fields, in order: D gene, J gene, clone size, V gene, CDR3 length, CDR3 DNA, CDR3 protein. D genes are given only for firm matches. The size of a clone is reported for some rows only, either as once, few or many, or as a class for expanded clones.

>NA|TRBJ2-5|NA|TRBV29-1|14
TGCAGCGTTGGTGGGGCGGTGGGGAGGGAGACCCAGTACTTC
CSVGGAVGRETQYF
>TRBD1|TRBJ2-5|NA|TRBV6-2/TRBV6-3|12
TGTGCCAGCAGGACAGGGGTCGAGACCCAGTACTTC
CASRTGVETQYF
>NA|TRBJ2-5|few|TRBV11-2|15
TGTGCCAGCAGCTTAGGATGGAGGGACAAAGAGACCCAGTACTTC
CASSLGWRDKETQYF
>TRBD1|TRBJ1-4|NA|TRBV7-9|15
TGTGCCAGCAGCAACACAGGGGGAACTAATGAAAAACTGTTTTTT
CASSNTGGTNEKLFF
>NA|TRBJ1-5|many|TRBV20-1|12
TGCAGTGCGTTGATTAGCAATCAGCCCCAGCATTTT
CSALISNQPQHF
>TRBD1|TRBJ2-7|NA|TRBV12-3/TRBV12-4|19
TGTGCCAGCAGCCCCTCCGGGACAGGAGGCCCCGGACTACTACGGGAGCAGTACTTC
CASSPSGTGGPGLLREQYF
>TRBD1|TRBJ2-1|NA|TRBV20-1|13
TGCAGTGCGCCGACAGGGAAAAACAATGAGCAGTTCTTC
CSAPTGKNNEQFF
>NA|TRBJ2-5|few|TRBV5-5|16
TGTGCCAGCAGCTTGGGACCGTCAAGCTCGTTGGAGACCCAGTACTTC
CASSLGPSSSLETQYF
>TRBD1|TRBJ2-7|NA|TRBV20-1|15
TGCAGTGCTAGACCCGGGACAGGGGGAACCTACGAGCAGTACTTC
CSARPGTGGTYEQYF
>NA|TRBJ1-2|NA|TRBV7-8|13
TGTGCCAGCAGCACTAATGGGGGTTATGGCTACACCTTC
CASSTNGGYGYTF
>NA|TRBJ2-7|few|TRBV3-1|19
TGTGCCAGCAGCCAAGAGTCGAGAGGGGGGCTTCCCTTCTCCTACGAGCAGTACTTC
CASSQESRGGLPFSYEQYF
>TRBD1|TRBJ2-3|few|TRBV5-1|17
TGCGCCAGCAGCTTGGGAAGAGGACAGGCAGGCACAGATACGCAGTATTTT
CASSLGRGQAGTDTQYF
>NA|TRBJ2-7|NA|TRBV30|12
TGTGCCTGGCCCTTGGAATACTACGAGCAGTACTTC
CAWPLEYYEQYF
>NA|TRBJ2-5|NA|TRBV30|11
TGTGCCTGGGGACTCAAAGGGACCCAGTACTTC
CAWGLKGTQYF
>NA|TRBJ1-6|NA|TRBV7-2|15
TGTGCCAGCAGCTTAGAGGGTCTCGGGGGTTCACCCCTCCACTTT
CASSLEGLGGSPLHF
>NA|TRBJ1-1|NA|TRBV20-1|14
TGCAGTGCAGGCCCTGGGGGGATGAACACTGAAGCTTTCTTT
CSAGPGGMNTEAFF
>NA|TRBJ1-4|NA|TRBV3-1|16
TGTGCCAGCAGCCAAGTCCCCCGGGGCAGGGAGGGGAAACTGTTTTTT
CASSQVPRGREGKLFF
>TRBD1|TRBJ2-1|NA|TRBV12-3/TRBV12-4|14
TGTGCCAGCAACGCCGGGACAGCTTATAATGAGCAGTTCTTC
CASNAGTAYNEQFF
>TRBD1|TRBJ1-5|NA|TRBV7-2|15
TGTGCCAGCAGCTCAAGGACAGGGTCCAATCAGCCCCAGCATTTT
CASSSRTGSNQPQHF
>TRBD2|TRBJ2-5|few|TRBV10-2|15
TGCGCCAGAAGGTTGACTAGCGGGAACCAAGAGACCCAGTACTTC
CARRLTSGNQETQYF
>TRBD2|TRBJ2-5|NA|TRBV20-1|16
TGCAGTGCTAGAGGTTGGGTGCGGGGGAGCCAAGAGACCCAGTACTTC
CSARGWVRGSQETQYF
>NA|TRBJ1-1|NA|TRBV29-1|13
TGCAGCGCCACCATTGAAGGGAAGCCAGAAGCTTTCTTT
CSATIEGKPEAFF
>NA|TRBJ2-1|few|TRBV11-2|14
TGTGCCAGCAGCTCTAGGGAGGACAGTTTAGAGCAGTTCTTC
CASSSREDSLEQFF
>TRBD2|TRBJ2-5|NA|TRBV7-3|15
TGTGCCAGCAGCTGGACTAGCGGGGGCGGTGAGACCCAGTACTTC
CASSWTSGGGETQYF
>NA|TRBJ2-1|NA|TRBV7-2|12
TGTGCCAGCAGCTCGCCCCGGTGGGAGCAGTTCTTC
CASSSPRWEQFF
>NA|TRBJ2-7|NA|TRBV11-2|16
TGTGCCAGCAGCTACAGGAGACTAGTCTCCTACAATGAGCAGTACTTC
CASSYRRLVSYNEQYF
>NA|TRBJ2-5|few|TRBV4-1|13
TGCGCCAGCAGAAAGGGGACGGGAGAGACCCAGTACTTC
CASRKGTGETQYF
>TRBD1|TRBJ2-5|few|TRBV5-1|19
TGCGCCAGTCCTCCCCCACGGACAGGGGTCCCTGGAAAACAAGAGACCCAGTACTTC
CASPPPRTGVPGKQETQYF
>TRBD1|TRBJ1-1|NA|TRBV7-9|12
TGTGCCAGCAGCGATGACAGGGATGAAGCTTTCTTT
CASSDDRDEAFF
>TRBD2|TRBJ2-5|few|TRBV5-1|16
TGCGCCAGCAGCCCCCGACTAGCGGTTCGTGAAGAGACCCAGTACTTC
CASSPRLAVREETQYF
>TRBD2|TRBJ2-5|NA|TRBV4-3|20
TGCGCCAGCAGCCAAGATCGTGTTGCGGGACTAGCGGGGGGGCGAGAGACCCAGTACTTC
CASSQDRVAGLAGGRETQYF
>TRBD1|TRBJ1-5|many|TRBV6-2/TRBV6-3|15
TGTGCCAGCAGTTACCCGACAGGGGTGAGGCAGCCCCAGCATTTT
CASSYPTGVRQPQHF
>NA|TRBJ2-5|NA|TRBV20-1|16
TGCAGTGCTAGAGCCTCACGAGGAGGCTACCAAGAGACCCAGTACTTC
CSARASRGGYQETQYF
>NA|TRBJ1-4|once|TRBV7-6|13
TGTGCCAGCCAGCAGGGGACTAATGAAAAACTGTTTTTT
CASQQGTNEKLFF
>NA|TRBJ2-4|NA|TRBV21-1|15
TGTGCCAGCAGCCGACGGATGAGGGCCAAAAACATTCAGTACTTC
CASSRRMRAKNIQYF
>TRBD1|TRBJ1-4|NA|TRBV20-1|16
TGCAGTGCTAGGTCGCTGACAGGGGGAACTAATGAAAAACTGTTTTTT
CSARSLTGGTNEKLFF
>NA|TRBJ2-3|NA|TRBV12-3/TRBV12-4|16
TGTGCCAGCAGTTTAGCGTCGACTACTAGCACAGATACGCAGTATTTT
CASSLASTTSTDTQYF
>TRBD2|TRBJ2-4|few|TRBV5-1|16
TGCGCCAGCAGCTTGAGCGGGGGGGCAGCCAAAAACATTCAGTACTTC
CASSLSGGAAKNIQYF
>NA|TRBJ2-1|NA|TRBV7-2|15
TGTGCCAGCAGCCCCCGTGGGGGGCTGTTGAATGAGCAGTTCTTC
CASSPRGGLLNEQFF
>NA|TRBJ2-1|NA|TRBV19|16
TGTGCCAGTAGTCCAGGACTGGCCAACCCCTACAATGAGCAGTTCTTC
CASSPGLANPYNEQFF
>NA|TRBJ2-3|NA|TRBV5-1|12
TGCGCCAGCAGCTCGTGGACATTGGTTTGGTATTTT
CASSSWTLVWYF
>TRBD1|TRBJ1-1|NA|TRBV29-1|15
TGCAGCGTCCAGGAGGGCGGCAGGGGGGGCACTGAAGCTTTCTTT
CSVQEGGRGGTEAFF
>TRBD1|TRBJ1-1|NA|TRBV23-1|16
TGCGCCAGCAGCGCGACAGGGGGTAGGCATGTAACTGAAGCTTTCTTT
CASSATGGRHVTEAFF
>NA|TRBJ2-6|NA|TRBV10-3|15
TGTGCCATCAGTGATGGACAGACTGGGGCCAACATCCTGACTTTC
CAISDGQTGANILTF